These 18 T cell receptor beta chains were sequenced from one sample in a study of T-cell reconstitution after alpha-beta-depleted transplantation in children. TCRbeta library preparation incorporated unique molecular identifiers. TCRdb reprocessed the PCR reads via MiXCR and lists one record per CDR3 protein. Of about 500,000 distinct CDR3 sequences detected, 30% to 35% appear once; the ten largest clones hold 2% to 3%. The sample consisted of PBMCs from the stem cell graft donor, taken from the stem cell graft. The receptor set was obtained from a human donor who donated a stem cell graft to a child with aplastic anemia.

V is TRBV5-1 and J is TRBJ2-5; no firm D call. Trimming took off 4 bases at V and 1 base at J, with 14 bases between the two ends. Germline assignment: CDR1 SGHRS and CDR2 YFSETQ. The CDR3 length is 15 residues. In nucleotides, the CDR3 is TGCGCCAGCAGCGCCTGGTCACAACTCCAAGAGACCCAGTACTTC. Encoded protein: CASSAWSQLQETQYF.

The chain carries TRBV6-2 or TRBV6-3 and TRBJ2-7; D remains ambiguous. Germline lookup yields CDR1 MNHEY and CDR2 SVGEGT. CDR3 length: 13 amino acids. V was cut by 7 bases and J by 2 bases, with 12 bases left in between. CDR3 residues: CASKDLDTYEQYV. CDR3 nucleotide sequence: TGTGCCAGCAAGGATTTAGATACCTACGAGCAGTACGTC.

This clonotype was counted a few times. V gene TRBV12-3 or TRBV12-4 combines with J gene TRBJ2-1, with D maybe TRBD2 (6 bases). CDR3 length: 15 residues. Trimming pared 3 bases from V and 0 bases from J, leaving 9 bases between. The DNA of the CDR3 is TGTGCCAGCAGTTTTCGGGGACTCTCCTACAATGAGCAGTTCTTC. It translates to CASSFRGLSYNEQFF.

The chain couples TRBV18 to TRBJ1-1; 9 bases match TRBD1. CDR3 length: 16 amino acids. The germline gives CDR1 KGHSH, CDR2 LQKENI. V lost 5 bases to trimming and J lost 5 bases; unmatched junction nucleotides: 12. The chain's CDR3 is CASSSGQGTFTTEAFF. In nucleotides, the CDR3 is TGTGCCAGCTCATCTGGACAGGGGACTTTTACTACTGAAGCTTTCTTT.

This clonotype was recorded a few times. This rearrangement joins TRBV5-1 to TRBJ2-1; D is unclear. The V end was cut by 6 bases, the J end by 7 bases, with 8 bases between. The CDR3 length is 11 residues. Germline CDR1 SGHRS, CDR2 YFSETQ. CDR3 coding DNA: TGCGCCAGCACGGTTGGTAATGAGCAGTTCTTC. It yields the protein CASTVGNEQFF.

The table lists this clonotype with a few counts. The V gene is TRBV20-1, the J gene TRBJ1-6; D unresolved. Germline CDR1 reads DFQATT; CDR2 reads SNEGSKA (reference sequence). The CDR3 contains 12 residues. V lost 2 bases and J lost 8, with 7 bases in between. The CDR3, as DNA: TGCAGTGCTAGAACGCCCGATTCACCCCTCCACTTT. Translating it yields CSARTPDSPLHF.

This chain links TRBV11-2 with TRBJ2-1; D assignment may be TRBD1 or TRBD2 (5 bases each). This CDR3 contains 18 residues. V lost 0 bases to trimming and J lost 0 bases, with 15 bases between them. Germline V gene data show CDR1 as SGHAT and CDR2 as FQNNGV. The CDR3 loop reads CASSLEGVTVSSYNEQFF. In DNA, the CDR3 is TGTGCCAGCAGCTTAGAGGGGGTTACCGTTAGCTCCTACAATGAGCAGTTCTTC.

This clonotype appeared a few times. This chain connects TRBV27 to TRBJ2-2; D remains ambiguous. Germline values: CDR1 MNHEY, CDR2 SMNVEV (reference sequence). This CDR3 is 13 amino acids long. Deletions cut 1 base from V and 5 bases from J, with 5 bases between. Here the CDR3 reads CASSLYPTGELFF. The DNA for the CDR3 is TGTGCCAGCAGTTTATACCCTACCGGGGAGCTGTTTTTT.

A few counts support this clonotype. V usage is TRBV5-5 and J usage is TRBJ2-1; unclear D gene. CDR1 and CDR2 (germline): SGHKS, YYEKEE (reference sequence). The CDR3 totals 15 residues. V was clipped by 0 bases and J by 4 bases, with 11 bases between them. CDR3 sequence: CASSLDQSFYNEQFF. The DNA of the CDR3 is TGTGCCAGCAGCTTGGACCAATCCTTTTACAATGAGCAGTTCTTC.

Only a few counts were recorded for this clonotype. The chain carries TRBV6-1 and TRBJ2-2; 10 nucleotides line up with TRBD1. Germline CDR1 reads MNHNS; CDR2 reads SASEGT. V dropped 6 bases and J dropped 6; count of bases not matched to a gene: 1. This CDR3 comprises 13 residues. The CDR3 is CASRGQGAGELFF. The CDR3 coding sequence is TGTGCCAGCAGAGGACAGGGGGCCGGGGAGCTGTTTTTT.

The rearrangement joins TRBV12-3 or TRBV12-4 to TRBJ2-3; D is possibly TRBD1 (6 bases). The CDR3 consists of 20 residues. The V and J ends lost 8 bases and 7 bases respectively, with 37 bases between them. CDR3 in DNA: TGTGCCAGCCTCTCAGGGGAATATCAATCAATACGAATGAGACCCAATACGCAGTATTTT. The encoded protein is CASLSGEYQSIRMRPNTQYF.

The CDR3 nucleotides read TGTGCCAGTAGTCCAAAGGACAGCCCCGAACAAGAGACCCAGTACTTC. As protein: CASSPKDSPEQETQYF. This chain connects TRBV19 to TRBJ2-5; a weak D match, TRBD1 (6 bases). CDR3 size: 16 residues. The germline CDR1 and CDR2 sequences are LNHDA and SQIVND (reference sequence). The V end was cut by 5 bases, the J end by 2 bases, with 18 bases between.

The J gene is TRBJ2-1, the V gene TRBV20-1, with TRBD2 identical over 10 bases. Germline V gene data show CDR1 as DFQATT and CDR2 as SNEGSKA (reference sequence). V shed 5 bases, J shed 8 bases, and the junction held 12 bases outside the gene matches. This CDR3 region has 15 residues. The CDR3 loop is CSAGDPSGSFYEQFF. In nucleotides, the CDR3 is TGCAGTGCTGGTGATCCTAGCGGGAGTTTCTATGAGCAGTTCTTC.

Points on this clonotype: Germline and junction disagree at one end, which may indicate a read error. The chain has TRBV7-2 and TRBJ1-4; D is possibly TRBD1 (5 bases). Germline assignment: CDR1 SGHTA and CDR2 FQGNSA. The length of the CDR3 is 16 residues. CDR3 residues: CAGSPRDNRSRGKLFF. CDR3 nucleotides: TGTGCCGGCAGCCCCCGAGATAACAGGTCCCGGGGAAAACTGTTTTTT.

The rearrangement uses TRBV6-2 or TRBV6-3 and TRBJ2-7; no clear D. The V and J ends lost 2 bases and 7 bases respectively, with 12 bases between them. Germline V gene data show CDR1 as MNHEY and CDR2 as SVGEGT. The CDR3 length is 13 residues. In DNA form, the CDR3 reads TGTGCCAGCAGTTACGGACCGCGGAGTGAGCAGTACTTC. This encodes CASSYGPRSEQYF.

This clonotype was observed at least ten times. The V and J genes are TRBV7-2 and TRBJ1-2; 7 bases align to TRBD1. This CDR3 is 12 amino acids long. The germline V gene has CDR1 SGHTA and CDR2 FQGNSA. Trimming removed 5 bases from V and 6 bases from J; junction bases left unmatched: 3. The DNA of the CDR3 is TGTGCCAGCAGCCTGGACAGGCATGGCTACACCTTC. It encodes CASSLDRHGYTF.

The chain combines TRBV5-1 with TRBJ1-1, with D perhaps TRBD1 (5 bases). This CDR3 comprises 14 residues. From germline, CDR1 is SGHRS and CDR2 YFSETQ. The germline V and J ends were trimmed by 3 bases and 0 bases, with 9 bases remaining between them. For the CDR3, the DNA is TGCGCCAGCAGCTGGGGCACTCTGAACACTGAAGCTTTCTTT. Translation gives CASSWGTLNTEAFF.

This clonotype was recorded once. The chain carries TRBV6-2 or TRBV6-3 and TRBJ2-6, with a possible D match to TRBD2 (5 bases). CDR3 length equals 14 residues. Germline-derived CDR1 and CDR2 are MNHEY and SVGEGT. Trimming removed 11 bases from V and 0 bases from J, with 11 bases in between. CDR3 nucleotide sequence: TGTGCCTGCCTGAGGGACTCTGGGGCCAACGTCCTGACTTTC. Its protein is CACLRDSGANVLTF.